The clone carrying this TCR beta chain was seen a few times. TCRdb independently ran MiXCR on the RT-PCR reads; one entry per CDR3 protein. The sample yields around 700,000 distinct CDR3 sequences, 14% seen once. The sequenced sample consisted of memory CD4+ T cells from blood. The sequence was obtained from a female donor in good health, serving as a healthy control.

The CDR3 here is CASSRSGQGPYEQYF. As DNA, the CDR3 is TGTGCCAGCTCACGTTCAGGACAGGGCCCCTACGAGCAGTACTTC. The J gene is TRBJ2-7, the V gene TRBV18; 8 bases align to TRBD1. This CDR3 has 15 residues. Unmatched junction bases numbered 7, after V lost 4 bases and J lost 2 bases. The germline CDR1 and CDR2 sequences are KGHSH and LQKENI.